This record looks at one T cell receptor (beta chain) sequence and its context. The data derive from a study of control samples from healthy donors and cancer patients. The CDR3 has 15 residues. CDR1 and CDR2 from the germline V gene are SGHKS and YYEKEE (reference sequence). Trimming shortened V by 0 bases and J by 7 bases, and 16 bases separated the two germline ends. Measured with immunoSEQ multiplex PCR; TCRdb has only the in-frame clones, and not every one. The sample lists fewer than 60,000 clones; about 87% were seen once. Sequenced sample: PBMCs. The sequence came from a woman aged 55-69 years with lung cancer. The genes are TRBV5-5 and TRBJ1-1; D is possibly TRBD1 (5 bases). This CDR3 is CASSLDWGSYLEAFF. The CDR3 DNA reads TGTGCCAGCAGCTTGGATTGGGGGTCCTACCTTGAAGCTTTCTTT.